A single sample is the source of the 15 T cell receptor beta chains below, sequenced in a study of immune evolution from preneoplasia to lung adenocarcinoma. Assay used: immunoSEQ multiplex PCR; TCRdb lists only in-frame clones, some missing. Of 6,000 to 8,500 clones in the sample, 65% to 90% were seen once. Sample: FFPE minimally invasive lung adenocarcinoma tissue. All receptors come from a person aged 65 to 85 with lung adenocarcinoma.

This clone was counted a few times. This chain uses TRBV5-4 with TRBJ1-1; no reliable D call. Germline values: CDR1 SGHNT, CDR2 YYREEE (reference sequence). The V end was cut by 2 bases, the J end by 1 base, with 9 bases between. This CDR3 contains 14 residues. The CDR3 protein is CASSFTQGNTEAFF. Written as DNA, the CDR3 is TGTGCCAGCAGCTTTACCCAAGGGAACACTGAAGCTTTCTTT.

The rearrangement uses TRBV5-6 and TRBJ2-3; the match to TRBD2 covers 14 bases. Looked up from germline, CDR1 is SGHDT and CDR2 is YYEEEE. With V trimmed by 3 bases and J by 5 bases, 11 bases remained unmatched. This CDR3 contains 18 residues. The CDR3: CASSSGTSGRGRLDTQYF. The DNA of the CDR3 is TGTGCCAGCAGCTCGGGGACTAGCGGGAGAGGCAGGTTAGATACGCAGTATTTT. Variable domain in full (rest from reference TRBV5-6 and TRBJ2-3): DAGVTQSPTHLIKTRGQQVTLRCSPKSGHDTVSWYQQALGQGPQFIFQYYEEEERQRGNFPDRFSGHQFPNYSSELNVNALLLGDSALYLCASSSGTSGRGRLDTQYFGPGTRLTVL.

The rearrangement uses TRBV9 and TRBJ2-3; weak D call: TRBD1 (5 bases). The CDR3 has 17 amino acids. The ends were cut back, 1 base at V and 0 bases at J, with 15 bases in the middle. CDR1 is SGDLS, CDR2 YYNGEE, per germline. CDR3 protein: CASSVRTGGSSTDTQYF. CDR3 DNA: TGTGCCAGCAGCGTAAGAACAGGCGGTTCTAGCACAGATACGCAGTATTTT.

CDR3 coding DNA: TGTGCCAGCAGTTCAAGTAACACTGAAGCTTTCTTT. It codes for CASSSSNTEAFF. The chain is built from TRBV28 and TRBJ1-1; D is undetermined. Germline loops: CDR1 MDHEN, CDR2 SYDVKM. Trimming took off 4 bases at V and 2 bases at J, with 5 bases between the two ends. This CDR3 region has 12 residues.

This sequence joins TRBV6-1 and TRBJ1-4; tentative D call: TRBD1 (6 bases). V lost 6 bases, J lost 8 bases, and 19 bases lay in between. The CDR3 spans 15 residues. Germline CDR1 reads MNHNS; CDR2 reads SASEGT. CDR3 DNA sequence: TGTGCCAGCAGGACAGGTTCCGGGGGTATCGAAAAACTGTTTTTT. Its protein is CASRTGSGGIEKLFF.

The chain combines TRBV5-1 with TRBJ2-3; 12 nucleotides line up with TRBD1. CDR3 length equals 18 residues. V lost 4 bases and J lost 4; bases outside the gene matches: 13. The germline V gene encodes CDR1 SGHRS and CDR2 YFSETQ. CDR3 in DNA: TGCGCCAGCAGCCGCGGGGACAGGGGGCGTAATTTGGCAGATACGCAGTATTTT. Protein product: CASSRGDRGRNLADTQYF.

The chain employs TRBV5-6 and TRBJ1-1, with a possible D match to TRBD1 (5 bases). V lost 1 base, J lost 6 bases, and 16 bases lay in between. Germline-derived CDR1 and CDR2 are SGHDT and YYEEEE. This CDR3 spans 15 amino acids. The CDR3 region is CASSLNVNRRAEAFF. CDR3 sequence (DNA): TGTGCCAGCAGCTTGAATGTAAACAGGAGGGCTGAAGCTTTCTTT.

The rearrangement uses TRBV7-2 and TRBJ1-4, with 8 bases matching TRBD1. CDR1 and CDR2 (germline): SGHTA, FQGNSA. The CDR3 contains 13 residues. Trimming removed 4 bases from V and 11 bases from J; junction bases left unmatched: 6. The CDR3 here is CASSWTGTEKLFF. The CDR3 DNA reads TGTGCCAGCAGCTGGACAGGGACCGAGAAACTGTTTTTT.

J is TRBJ2-7 and V is TRBV29-1; D unclear. The V end lost 4 bases, the J end lost 3 bases, and 10 bases lay between the germline ends. Germline CDR1 and CDR2: SQVTM and ANQGSEA. The CDR3 is 12 residues long. This chain's CDR3 is CSVGASFYEQYF. Here the CDR3 DNA reads TGCAGCGTTGGGGCTAGTTTCTACGAGCAGTACTTC.

The genes are TRBV6-1 and TRBJ2-7; possible D gene TRBD1, 6 bases. The CDR3 has 12 amino acids. Germline V gives CDR1 MNHNS, CDR2 SASEGT. The V and J ends lost 5 bases and 6 bases respectively, with 11 bases between them. This CDR3 is CASSNTGTEQYF. In DNA form, the CDR3 reads TGTGCCAGCAGTAACACAGGGACCGAGCAGTACTTC.

For this clone: The germline gene is not matched at one end of the junction; a read error may be the cause. V and J are TRBV7-7 and TRBJ2-2; no firm D call. CDR1 and CDR2 from the germline V gene are SSHAT and FNYEAQ (reference sequence). This CDR3 is built from 13 residues. CDR3 in amino acids: CASSLALDGELFF. The CDR3 DNA is TGTGCTAGCAGCTTAGCTCTAGACGGGGAGCTGTTTTTT.

The genes are TRBV12-5 and TRBJ2-3; 7 nucleotides agree with TRBD2. Germline V gene sequence: CDR1 LGHNT, CDR2 FRNRAP. J was trimmed by 6 bases and V by 2 bases; bases with no gene match: 14. The CDR3 length is 17 residues. The CDR3, as DNA: TGTGCTAGTGGTTTGACACACGGGGGGATTATGATCGATACGCAGTATTTT. Its translation: CASGLTHGGIMIDTQYF. Complete variable domain (other parts from reference TRBV12-5 and TRBJ2-3): DARVTQTPRHKVTEMGQEVTMRCQPILGHNTVFWYRQTMMQGLELLAYFRNRAPLDDSGMPKDRFSAEMPDATLATLKIQPSEPRDSAVYFCASGLTHGGIMIDTQYFGPGTRLTVL.

V is TRBV7-9 and J is TRBJ1-1, with D perhaps TRBD1 (5 bases). The V and J ends lost 5 bases and 1 base respectively, with 14 bases between them. Germline V gives CDR1 SEHNR, CDR2 FQNEAQ (reference sequence). The CDR3 spans 15 residues. The CDR3 region has the DNA TGTGCCAGCAGCGATCCGGGACGGTCGAACACTGAAGCTTTCTTT. It is translated as CASSDPGRSNTEAFF.

J is TRBJ2-3 and V is TRBV9; unclear D gene. The CDR3 has 14 residues. Germline CDR1 SGDLS, CDR2 YYNGEE. The V end was cut by 3 bases, the J end by 1 base, with 9 bases between. CDR3 in DNA: TGTGCCAGCAGCGACGGGCAGGGCACAGATACGCAGTATTTT. It is translated as CASSDGQGTDTQYF. Full variable domain (rest looked up from reference TRBV9 and TRBJ2-3): DSGVTQTPKHLITATGQRVTLRCSPRSGDLSVYWYQQSLDQGLQFLIQYYNGEERAKGNILERFSAQQFPDLHSELNLSSLELGDSALYFCASSDGQGTDTQYFGPGTRLTVL.

This clone was recorded a few times. The chain links TRBV15 to TRBJ1-2, with D unresolved. Germline CDR1 reads LNHNV; CDR2 reads YYDKDF (reference sequence). The CDR3 is made up of 14 amino acids. V gave up 0 bases and J gave up 4 bases, with 9 bases separating them. CDR3 nucleotide sequence: TGTGCCACCAGCAGAGATATCGGTGGCTATGGCTACACCTTC. Translating it yields CATSRDIGGYGYTF. The whole variable domain, remainder taken from reference TRBV15 and TRBJ1-2, is DAMVIQNPRYQVTQFGKPVTLSCSQTLNHNVMYWYQQKSSQAPKLLFHYYDKDFNNEADTPDNFQSRRPNTSFCFLDIRSPGLGDTAMYLCATSRDIGGYGYTFGSGTRLTVV.